Listed below are T cell receptor beta chains from one sample, sequenced in a study of blood T cell repertoires in COVID-19. TCRdb's copy holds only in-frame clones and misses some; the assay was immunoSEQ multiplex PCR. The sample lists some 150,000 clones; 65% to 85% were seen once. Sequencing used peripheral blood. These receptors were obtained from a man aged 50 or older with active or convalescent COVID-19. The CDR3 runs from the conserved cysteine through the conserved F or W. D genes are given only for firm matches. Not every row has a clone size; where given, it reads once, few, many or a size class.

clone_size,v_call,d_call,j_call,cdr3_nt,cdr3_aa
.,TRBV30,.,TRBJ1-1,TGTGCCTGGAGTCAAGGGGGACTGAACACTGAAGCTTTCTTT,CAWSQGGLNTEAFF
.,TRBV5-1,.,TRBJ2-3,TGCGCCAGCAGCTTGGATGCAGGGAGCACAGATACGCAGTATTTT,CASSLDAGSTDTQYF
.,TRBV19,.,TRBJ1-1,TGTGCCAGTGGCTTCCAAGGGAGATTCTTT,CASGFQGRFF
.,TRBV18,TRBD2,TRBJ2-7,TGTGCCAGCTCACCGCCCAGCGGGGGTAGCTCCTACGAGCAGTACTTC,CASSPPSGGSSYEQYF
once,TRBV18,.,TRBJ2-5,TGTGCCAGCTCAGCCAGGGATCGGGAGACCCAGTACTTC,CASSARDRETQYF
.,TRBV7-3,TRBD1,TRBJ1-2,TGTGCCAGCAGCCGGGACAGGGGGCCCAACTATGGCTACACCTTC,CASSRDRGPNYGYTF
.,TRBV30,.,TRBJ1-6,TGTGCCTGGAGCGACGACGGCAGGAGGGATTCACCCCTCCACTTT,CAWSDDGRRDSPLHF
.,TRBV6-5,TRBD1,TRBJ2-7,TGTGCCAGCTGCCCCGGGACAGGGGGCGTAGGGGAGTACTTC,CASCPGTGGVGEYF
few,TRBV5-5,TRBD1,TRBJ1-4,TGTGCCAGCAGCGCCGACAGGGCCACTGAAAAACTGTTTTTT,CASSADRATEKLFF
few,TRBV21-1,.,TRBJ1-2,TGTGCCAGCAGCAAAAAGGTGGGGGTAGGGGGTAACTATGGCTACACCTTC,CASSKKVGVGGNYGYTF
.,TRBV28,TRBD1,TRBJ1-6,TGTGCCAGCTGGGGACAGGGGGATAAGTCACCCCTCCACTTT,CASWGQGDKSPLHF
.,TRBV5-6,TRBD2,TRBJ2-3,TGTGCCAGCAGCTTGCAGCGGGGTGGGTCAGATACGCAGTATTTT,CASSLQRGGSDTQYF
once,TRBV27,.,TRBJ2-3,TGTGCCAGCACGGGAAGAACAGATACGCAGTATTTT,CASTGRTDTQYF
many,TRBV15,.,TRBJ2-1,TGTGCCACCAGGGTGGAGGGCCGGAATGAGCAGTTCTTC,CATRVEGRNEQFF
.,TRBV6-4,.,TRBJ1-1,TGTGCGGGGGGGAACACTGAAGCTTTCTTT,CAGGNTEAFF
.,TRBV6-5,.,TRBJ1-3,TGTGCCAGCATCTACCTTAACACCATATATTTT,CASIYLNTIYF
.,TRBV2,TRBD1,TRBJ1-2,TGTGCCAGCAGTGAAGGGACAGGGGATGGCTACACCTTC,CASSEGTGDGYTF
.,TRBV19,TRBD2,TRBJ2-1,TGTGCCAGTAGTATAGTAGCGGGAGGGCCTTACAATGAGCAGTTCTTC,CASSIVAGGPYNEQFF
.,TRBV28,TRBD2,TRBJ2-7,TGTGCCAGCAGTCCCCGGGGGGGAGAAGTTCCCGAGCAGTACTTC,CASSPRGGEVPEQYF
.,TRBV5-1,.,TRBJ2-7,TGCGCCAGCAGCTTGGGGGGGGTCCTCCCAGAGCAGTACTTC,CASSLGGVLPEQYF
.,TRBV12-3/TRBV12-4,.,TRBJ1-1,TGTGCCAGCAGTTTTGGGCAGGAAGCTTTCTTT,CASSFGQEAFF
once,TRBV4-1,TRBD1,TRBJ1-4,TGCGCCAGCAGCCTGGACCGGGACAGAGCTAATGAAAAACTGTTTTTT,CASSLDRDRANEKLFF
.,TRBV5-4,.,TRBJ1-2,TGTGCCAGCAGCTTGGACCCTGGGGCCTATGGCTACACCTTC,CASSLDPGAYGYTF
.,TRBV7-6,TRBD2,TRBJ2-7,TGTGCCAGCAGCCCCCGGGGGGGACTAGCTACCTACGAGCAGTACTTC,CASSPRGGLATYEQYF
.,TRBV7-2,TRBD2,TRBJ2-3,TGTGCCAGCAGCCTCCGACCAGCGGGGCCGGGGCCAGATACGCAGTATTTT,CASSLRPAGPGPDTQYF
.,TRBV28,.,TRBJ1-2,TGTGCCAGCAGTAACAGTGGGACTCGTCCTTTTAACTATGGCTACACCTTC,CASSNSGTRPFNYGYTF
.,TRBV11-1,.,TRBJ2-2,TGTGCCAGCAGCCTCGCCAGGGGAGCCGGGGAGCTGTTTTTT,CASSLARGAGELFF
.,TRBV11-2,TRBD1,TRBJ1-6,TGTGCCAGCAGCTCACGGACAGGGATCTCCTATAATTCACCCCTCCACTTT,CASSSRTGISYNSPLHF
few,TRBV5-5,TRBD1,TRBJ2-7,TGTGCCAGCAGCTTGGAACCAGGGGGAATATACGAGCAGTACTTC,CASSLEPGGIYEQYF
once,TRBV6-5,TRBD1,TRBJ1-5,TGTGCCAGCAGTTCGACAGGGACTCAGCCCCAGCATTTT,CASSSTGTQPQHF
.,TRBV4-1,TRBD1,TRBJ1-5,TGCGCCAGCAGCCCAGCCGGGACAGGGACTCAGCCCCAGCATTTT,CASSPAGTGTQPQHF
.,TRBV6-5,TRBD2,TRBJ2-4,TGTGCCAGCACCCGGGGGGATGCCAAAAACATTCAGTACTTC,CASTRGDAKNIQYF
.,TRBV7-6,TRBD1,TRBJ1-5,TGTGCCAGCAGCCTTAGCGGGGCCGGGACAGAGCCCCAGCATTTT,CASSLSGAGTEPQHF
.,TRBV5-1,.,TRBJ2-7,TGCGCCAGCAGCTTTAAGGGAGCTCCCTCCGAGCAGTACTTC,CASSFKGAPSEQYF
.,TRBV27,.,TRBJ1-2,TGTGCCAGCAGTTTATCACCAGGGTATGGCTACACCTTC,CASSLSPGYGYTF
.,TRBV28,TRBD1,TRBJ2-5,TGTGCCAGCAGTTTACAGGGGGTTGAAGAGACCCAGTACTTC,CASSLQGVEETQYF
.,TRBV28,TRBD2,TRBJ2-1,TGTGCCAGCAGGCCAGCGGGATATGAAGATGAGCAGTTCTTC,CASRPAGYEDEQFF
.,TRBV18,.,TRBJ1-1,TGTGCCAGCTCACCACGGGCCAGAGAAGCTTTCTTT,CASSPRAREAFF
.,TRBV28,TRBD1,TRBJ2-5,TGTGCCAGCAGTTTAAACAGGGGGATCTTAGAGACCCAGTACTTC,CASSLNRGILETQYF
.,TRBV28,.,TRBJ1-2,TGTGCCAGCAGTTTGCAGGGAAGGATTATAGGCTACACCTTC,CASSLQGRIIGYTF
.,TRBV6-5,TRBD1,TRBJ2-7,TGTGCCAGCAGTTGGAACAGGGGCACCTACGAGCAGTACTTC,CASSWNRGTYEQYF
.,TRBV28,.,TRBJ1-3,TGTGCCAGCAGTCCTTGGACACCTGCGGAGGGAAACACCATATATTTT,CASSPWTPAEGNTIYF
.,TRBV9,.,TRBJ2-7,TGTGCCAGCAGCGTAGGTTACAGCCACTACGAGCAGTACTTC,CASSVGYSHYEQYF
.,TRBV30,TRBD1,TRBJ1-1,TGTGCCCGGAGGACAGGGATGAACACTGAAGCTTTCTTT,CARRTGMNTEAFF
.,TRBV7-9,TRBD1,TRBJ2-7,TGTGCCAGCAGCTCTGGGACAGCCACCTACGAGCAGTACTTC,CASSSGTATYEQYF
few,TRBV14,.,TRBJ2-5,TGTGCCAGCAGCCAGAGGAGCGGAGTTTCCGGGACCCAGTACTTC,CASSQRSGVSGTQYF
once,TRBV24-1,TRBD1,TRBJ2-1,TGTGCCACCAGTGACACAGGGGTTCGAGCTTACAATGAGCAGTTCTTC,CATSDTGVRAYNEQFF
.,TRBV27,.,TRBJ1-3,TGTGCCAGCAGTTCGCTAGGGGCCTATGGAAACACCATATATTTT,CASSSLGAYGNTIYF
.,TRBV10-1,.,TRBJ2-4,TGCGCCAGCACTAAGCTAACAGGGCGTTATGTCAAAAACATTCAGTACTTC,CASTKLTGRYVKNIQYF
.,TRBV4-1,TRBD1,TRBJ2-7,TGCGCCAGCAGCCAAGAAGGGACAGGGGATTCCGAGCAGTACTTC,CASSQEGTGDSEQYF